The 30 T cell receptor beta chains below come from one sample, sequenced in a study of radiotherapy plus CTLA-4 blockade in lung cancer. Repertoires were generated with immunoSEQ multiplex PCR, while TCRdb's copy carries only in-frame clones and drops some. The sample records tens of thousands of clones, around 63% being singletons. Sequenced material: peripheral blood, taken from a patient treated with radiotherapy plus ipilimumab. These TCRs come from a human donor with non-small cell lung cancer who had a partial response to radiotherapy plus ipilimumab.

The J gene is TRBJ2-7, the V gene TRBV5-8, with TRBD2 identical over 9 bases. CDR1 SGHTS and CDR2 YDEGEE come from the germline V gene. J gave up 2 bases and V 0 bases, and 6 bases lay outside the gene matches. CDR3 length equals 16 residues. CDR3 protein: CASSLVAAGGPYEQYF. The DNA for the CDR3 is TGTGCCAGCAGCTTGGTCGCAGCGGGAGGACCCTACGAGCAGTACTTC.

This sequence joins TRBV19 and TRBJ1-2, with D perhaps matching TRBD1 (5 bases). The CDR3 is made up of 11 amino acids. Germline V gives CDR1 LNHDA, CDR2 SQIVND (reference sequence). The V gene lost 9 bases and the J gene lost 7 bases, with 12 bases spanning the gap. The CDR3 loop is CASGGWGGYTF. The CDR3 region has the DNA TGTGCCAGCGGGGGGTGGGGTGGCTACACCTTC.

The chain uses TRBV5-1 and TRBJ1-4; D possibly corresponds to TRBD1 (6 bases). V was trimmed by 2 bases and J by 5 bases, leaving 10 bases between them. Germline values: CDR1 SGHRS, CDR2 YFSETQ. The CDR3 is 14 amino acids. In DNA form, the CDR3 reads TGCGCCAGCAGCTTTTGGCAGGGGAATGAAAAACTGTTTTTT. This translates into CASSFWQGNEKLFF.

The genes are TRBV5-4 and TRBJ2-3; 7 bases fit TRBD1. The germline V gene has CDR1 SGHNT and CDR2 YYREEE (reference sequence). V lost 2 bases, J lost 5 bases, and 8 bases stayed unmatched. The CDR3 runs to 15 residues. The DNA for the CDR3 is TGTGCCAGCAGCTTCCTCGGACAGGCTGGAGATACGCAGTATTTT. It specifies CASSFLGQAGDTQYF. Full variable domain (rest looked up from reference TRBV5-4 and TRBJ2-3): ETGVTQSPTHLIKTRGQQVTLRCSSQSGHNTVSWYQQALGQGPQFIFQYYREEENGRGNFPPRFSGLQFPNYSSELNVNALELDDSALYLCASSFLGQAGDTQYFGPGTRLTVL.

This clone showed up just a few times. The chain combines TRBV13 with TRBJ2-7; possible D gene TRBD2, 6 bases. Germline CDR1 and CDR2: PRHDT and FYEKMQ (reference sequence). Trimming stripped 0 bases from V and 7 bases from J, with 10 bases between. The CDR3 totals 13 residues. CDR3: CASSLGKGTEQYF. The CDR3 DNA reads TGTGCCAGCAGCTTAGGCAAAGGGACTGAGCAGTACTTC.

The chain recombines TRBV7-3 with TRBJ1-1; D uncertain. CDR1 is SGHTA, CDR2 FQGTGA, per germline. The CDR3 covers 13 residues. V lost 3 bases, J lost 4 bases, and 9 bases lay in between. The CDR3 is CASSFNQVTEAFF. DNA of the CDR3: TGTGCCAGCAGCTTCAATCAGGTCACTGAAGCTTTCTTT.

Only one count was recorded for this clone. The V and J genes are TRBV5-4 and TRBJ1-1; D unclear. This CDR3 is 16 amino acids long. Germline lookup yields CDR1 SGHNT and CDR2 YYREEE (reference sequence). V lost 2 bases and J lost 0, with 14 bases in between. The CDR3 is CASSFNVGGLNTEAFF. For the CDR3, the DNA is TGTGCCAGCAGCTTTAACGTGGGAGGGCTGAACACTGAAGCTTTCTTT.

The chain couples TRBV18 to TRBJ2-1, with TRBD2 matching over 9 bases. Germline-derived CDR1 and CDR2 are KGHSH and LQKENI. The CDR3 runs to 15 residues. Losses at the gene ends were 4 bases for V and 4 bases for J; bases not matched to a gene: 5. Written as DNA, the CDR3 is TGTGCCAGCTCACAGACTAGCGGTACATACAATGAGCAGTTCTTC. It encodes CASSQTSGTYNEQFF.

This clone was observed a single time. The chain combines TRBV4-2 with TRBJ1-2; possible D gene TRBD1, 5 bases. The CDR3 runs to 13 residues. The V end lost 5 bases, the J end lost 4 bases, and 11 bases lay between the germline ends. Germline values: CDR1 LGHNA, CDR2 YNFKEQ. The CDR3 spells CASSLGASYGYTF. For the CDR3, the DNA is TGTGCCAGCAGCTTAGGGGCGTCCTATGGCTACACCTTC.

This clone is deemed medium-sized (0.01 to 0.1%). This sequence joins TRBV7-9 and TRBJ1-2, with unresolved D. CDR1 and CDR2 from the germline V gene are SEHNR and FQNEAQ (reference sequence). Trimming left V 4 bases short and J 8 bases short, with 20 bases between. The CDR3 sequence is 15 residues long. The CDR3 spells CASSSGSGSQYGYTF. CDR3 in DNA: TGTGCCAGCAGCTCGGGATCCGGGTCCCAATACGGCTACACCTTC.

This CDR3 reads CASSVVDSPLHF. In DNA, the CDR3 is TGTGCCAGCAGTGTAGTAGATTCACCCCTCCACTTT. J is TRBJ1-6 and V is TRBV6-5, with no clear D. V was clipped by 5 bases and J by 8 bases, with 7 bases between them. CDR3 length: 12 residues. Germline CDR1 is MNHEY and CDR2 is SVGAGI.

This clone has a handful of counts. The chain links TRBV5-6 to TRBJ2-3, with D maybe TRBD2 (5 bases). Germline loops: CDR1 SGHDT, CDR2 YYEEEE. Trimming pared 4 bases from V and 4 bases from J, leaving 22 bases between. This CDR3 region has 17 residues. In nucleotides, the CDR3 is TGTGCCAGCAGCGCCGCCGGCTATGGCGGGCGCCCAGATACGCAGTATTTT. Translated, it gives CASSAAGYGGRPDTQYF.

This clone was detected only a few times. The chain uses TRBV18 and TRBJ2-7; D is possibly TRBD1 (6 bases). The germline V gene has CDR1 KGHSH and CDR2 LQKENI. V was clipped by 4 bases and J by 5 bases, with 12 bases between them. The length of the CDR3 is 13 residues. CDR3 nucleotides: TGTGCCAGCTCACTACTACAGGGAGACGAGCAGTACTTC. This encodes CASSLLQGDEQYF. Looking up the rest from reference TRBV18 and TRBJ2-7 gives the full variable domain: NAGVMQNPRHLVRRRGQEARLRCSPMKGHSHVYWYRQLPEEGLKFMVYLQKENIIDESGMPKERFSAEFPKEGPSILRIQQVVRGDSAAYFCASSLLQGDEQYFGPGTRLTVT.

This clone came up a few times. The chain combines TRBV5-6 with TRBJ2-1; the match to TRBD1 covers 8 bases. J was trimmed by 1 base and V by 4 bases; bases with no gene match: 4. Germline assignment: CDR1 SGHDT and CDR2 YYEEEE. The CDR3 covers 15 residues. This CDR3 reads CASSPTGESYNEQFF. In nucleotides, the CDR3 is TGTGCCAGCAGCCCGACAGGGGAATCCTACAATGAGCAGTTCTTC.

The V call is TRBV7-9, the J call TRBJ1-6; TRBD1 aligns across 11 bases. With 2 bases clipped from V and 9 bases from J, the junction kept 3 bases outside the gene matches. The CDR3 extends over 15 amino acids. The germline V gene encodes CDR1 SEHNR and CDR2 FQNEAQ (reference sequence). CDR3 sequence: CASSLTGTGGSPLHF. The CDR3 DNA reads TGTGCCAGCAGCTTAACCGGGACAGGGGGTTCACCCCTCCACTTT. Using reference TRBV7-9 and TRBJ1-6 for the parts outside the CDR3, the full variable domain is DTGVSQNPRHKITKRGQNVTFRCDPISEHNRLYWYRQTLGQGPEFLTYFQNEAQLEKSRLLSDRFSAERPKGSFSTLEIQRTEQGDSAMYLCASSLTGTGGSPLHFGNGTRLTVT.

This clone was observed a few times. The J gene is TRBJ1-1, the V gene TRBV14, with TRBD1 as a possible D gene (5 bases). This CDR3 spans 16 amino acids. Germline CDR1 SGHDN, CDR2 FVKESK. Trimming shortened V by 0 bases and J by 4 bases, and 15 bases separated the two germline ends. The DNA of the CDR3 is TGTGCCAGCAGCCAAGATCTCGACAGAGAGGTCACTGAAGCTTTCTTT. Translation gives CASSQDLDREVTEAFF.

This clone has more than one count but fewer than ten. The genes are TRBV7-2 and TRBJ2-1, with TRBD1 matching 8 bases. Trimming cost V 2 bases and J 1 base; bases outside gene matches: 7. This CDR3 contains 17 residues. From germline, CDR1 is SGHTA and CDR2 FQGNSA. The CDR3 reads CASSLSLTGGSYNEQFF. The DNA for the CDR3 is TGTGCCAGCAGCTTATCTCTCACAGGGGGTTCCTACAATGAGCAGTTCTTC.

J is TRBJ2-7 and V is TRBV9, with D maybe TRBD2 (5 bases). The CDR3 is made up of 16 amino acids. Germline CDR1 and CDR2: SGDLS and YYNGEE. Deletions cut 0 bases from V and 3 bases from J, with 16 bases between. CDR3 sequence: CASSVGVDSGYYEQYF. The CDR3 nucleotides are TGTGCCAGCAGCGTAGGCGTGGATTCGGGATACTACGAGCAGTACTTC. Full variable domain (rest looked up from reference TRBV9 and TRBJ2-7): DSGVTQTPKHLITATGQRVTLRCSPRSGDLSVYWYQQSLDQGLQFLIQYYNGEERAKGNILERFSAQQFPDLHSELNLSSLELGDSALYFCASSVGVDSGYYEQYFGPGTRLTVT.

The genes are TRBV5-6 and TRBJ2-5, with D possibly being TRBD2 (7 bases). The CDR3 has 15 amino acids. With 0 bases removed from V and 5 bases from J, the gap between germline ends came to 14 bases. Germline-derived CDR1 and CDR2 are SGHDT and YYEEEE. The CDR3 reads CASSLEGGQWETQYF. The CDR3 DNA reads TGTGCCAGCAGCTTGGAGGGGGGGCAATGGGAGACCCAGTACTTC. Filled out from reference TRBV5-6 and TRBJ2-5, the complete variable domain reads DAGVTQSPTHLIKTRGQQVTLRCSPKSGHDTVSWYQQALGQGPQFIFQYYEEEERQRGNFPDRFSGHQFPNYSSELNVNALLLGDSALYLCASSLEGGQWETQYFGPGTRLLVL.

The chain joins TRBV4-1 to TRBJ2-6; 9 bases line up with TRBD2. This CDR3 spans 21 amino acids. Germline V CDR1 and CDR2: MGHRA, YSYEKL. Unmatched junction bases numbered 14, after V lost 0 bases and J lost 2 bases. The CDR3 protein is CASSQESEWAGGPPGANVLTF. The CDR3 DNA reads TGCGCCAGCAGCCAAGAAAGCGAGTGGGCGGGGGGGCCTCCTGGGGCCAACGTCCTGACTTTC.

The V and J genes are TRBV30 and TRBJ2-2; 8 bases map to TRBD2. The CDR3 covers 15 residues. Germline V gene lookup returns CDR1 GTSNPN and CDR2 SVGIG (reference sequence). Germline trimming cut 0 bases from V and 6 bases from J; bases unmatched to any gene: 6. The CDR3 DNA follows: TGTGCCTGGAGTGTATTCAGCGGGAGAGCCGGGGAGCTGTTTTTT. The encoded protein is CAWSVFSGRAGELFF. Full variable domain (outside the CDR3, taken from reference TRBV30 and TRBJ2-2): SQTIHQWPATLVQPVGSPLSLECTVEGTSNPNLYWYRQAAGRGLQLLFYSVGIGQISSEVPQNLSASRPQDRQFILSSKKLLLSDSGFYLCAWSVFSGRAGELFFGEGSRLTVL.

Worth noting for this clone: The junction departs from the called germline gene at one end, perhaps through a read error. CDR3 loop: CASSLAEGHTAASGF. CDR3 DNA sequence: TGTGCCAGCAGCTTAGCAGAGGGTCACACCGCCGCATCCGGATTC. The J gene is TRBJ1-2, the V gene TRBV7-8; no reliable D call. The CDR3 is 15 amino acids. Germline CDR1 and CDR2: SGHVS and FQNEAQ.

The chain employs TRBV30 and TRBJ1-5; 8 nucleotides align to TRBD1. The CDR3 is made up of 15 amino acids. Germline CDR1 and CDR2: GTSNPN and SVGIG (reference sequence). The trim removed 2 bases at V and 4 bases at J, leaving 7 bases unmatched. The DNA for the CDR3 is TGTGCCTGGAGTCCTCCGGACAGGGTGAATCAGCCCCAGCATTTT. Protein: CAWSPPDRVNQPQHF.

The gene calls are TRBV18 and TRBJ2-2; 14 nucleotides agree with TRBD2. The CDR3 is 19 residues long. The germline CDR1 and CDR2 sequences are KGHSH and LQKENI. J gave up 5 bases and V 3 bases, and 11 bases lay outside the gene matches. CDR3 DNA: TGTGCCAGCTCACCCCCCAGGAGACTAGCGGGAGGGGCGACCGGGGAGCTGTTTTTT. It encodes CASSPPRRLAGGATGELFF.

This clone appeared a few times. CDR3 DNA: TGTGCCAGCAGCGAGTTCGCTGGGAGCTCCTACGAGCAGTACTTC. This encodes CASSEFAGSSYEQYF. V is TRBV4-2 and J is TRBJ2-7, with D perhaps matching TRBD2 (5 bases). There are 15 residues in the CDR3. Trimming cost V 5 bases and J 0 bases, with 14 bases left between them. Germline V gene lookup returns CDR1 LGHNA and CDR2 YNFKEQ.

The chain employs TRBV11-3 and TRBJ2-1; D perhaps matches TRBD2 (6 bases). This CDR3 is built from 12 residues. CDR1 SGHNT and CDR2 YENEEA come from the germline V gene. Deletions cut 1 base from V and 10 bases from J, with 8 bases between. The CDR3: CASSLGSGEQFF. The DNA of the CDR3 is TGTGCCAGCAGCTTAGGAAGCGGGGAGCAGTTCTTC.

The rearrangement joins TRBV6-1 to TRBJ2-7; possibly TRBD2 for D (6 bases). The CDR3 loop spans 14 amino acids. Germline V gene data show CDR1 as MNHNS and CDR2 as SASEGT. V was trimmed by 8 bases and J by 2 bases, leaving 16 bases between them. CDR3 loop: CASQEREAPYEQYF. In DNA form, the CDR3 reads TGTGCCAGCCAGGAAAGGGAGGCCCCCTACGAGCAGTACTTC.

This clone turned up a few times. J is TRBJ2-7 and V is TRBV30; D call uncertain. The CDR3 is made up of 15 amino acids. Trimming shortened V by 0 bases and J by 6 bases, and 18 bases separated the two germline ends. Germline lookup yields CDR1 GTSNPN and CDR2 SVGIG (reference sequence). CDR3: CAWSVLGPAAGEQYF. CDR3 nucleotides: TGTGCCTGGAGTGTACTTGGGCCAGCCGCCGGCGAGCAGTACTTC.

For the CDR3, the DNA is TGTGCTAGTGGTTTAACGGCGGACAGTGGCTACACCTTC. This gives the protein CASGLTADSGYTF. This chain joins TRBV12-5 and TRBJ1-2; a weak D match, TRBD1 (6 bases). Germline assignment: CDR1 LGHNT and CDR2 FRNRAP. V was shortened by 3 bases and J by 7 bases, with 12 bases between the two germline ends. The CDR3 length is 13 residues.

The genes are TRBV5-1 and TRBJ1-1; D remains ambiguous. CDR1 and CDR2 from the germline V gene are SGHRS and YFSETQ. CDR3 length equals 14 residues. V lost 0 bases and J 1 base, leaving 7 bases between the germline ends. Here the CDR3 reads CASSLDSRNTEAFF. The CDR3, as DNA: TGCGCCAGCAGCTTGGACAGTAGGAACACTGAAGCTTTCTTT.